A selection of T cell receptor beta chains follows, all from one sample in a study of post-analysis software for immune sequencing data. One entry per CDR3 protein results from TCRdb running MiXCR on the PCR reads. The repertoire holds fewer than 900,000 distinct CDR3 sequences, with just over 45% as singletons. Sequencing was performed on blood. The receptors were gathered from a girl between 5 and 17 years old with multiple sclerosis. Each CDR3 is given with its conserved first and last residue. The D gene is left open where the match is weak. A row's size may be missing; if present it is once, few, many or a size class.

V	length	J	D	size	CDR3	DNA
TRBV28	20	TRBJ2-1	TRBD2	.	CASSSPYEVLADSSYNEQFF	TGTGCCAGCAGTTCCCCATACGAGGTACTAGCGGACAGCTCCTACAATGAGCAGTTCTTC
TRBV29-1	14	TRBJ1-2	.	few	CSVAGTPTNYGYTF	TGCAGCGTTGCCGGGACACCCACTAACTATGGCTACACCTTC
TRBV5-1	18	TRBJ2-1	.	.	CASSHNNIGVFGNNEQFF	TGCGCCAGCAGCCATAACAATATCGGGGTATTCGGCAACAATGAGCAGTTCTTC
TRBV6-6	16	TRBJ1-2	.	few	CASSSQRQSVLYGYTF	TGTGCCAGCAGTTCTCAGAGACAGTCAGTCCTTTATGGCTACACCTTC
TRBV20-1	14	TRBJ1-2	.	many	CSFPDPTRNYGYTF	TGCAGCTTTCCTGACCCAACTAGAAACTATGGCTACACCTTC
TRBV6-1	16	TRBJ2-1	TRBD1	.	CASSQGQGFSYNEQFF	TGTGCCAGCAGCCAGGGACAGGGCTTCTCCTACAATGAGCAGTTCTTC
TRBV20-1	18	TRBJ2-3	TRBD2	.	CSAGPGLAGALSTDTQYF	TGCAGTGCTGGGCCCGGACTAGCGGGAGCCCTAAGCACAGATACGCAGTATTTT
TRBV10-3	16	TRBJ1-6	.	.	CAISRRDAMENSPLHF	TGTGCCATCAGTCGCCGGGACGCCATGGAGAATTCACCCCTCCACTTT
TRBV6-2/TRBV6-3	16	TRBJ2-7	TRBD2	.	CASSRGLAGAGYEQYF	TGTGCCAGCAGTAGGGGACTAGCGGGAGCGGGCTACGAGCAGTACTTC
TRBV20-1	14	TRBJ2-1	TRBD2	.	CSAKLSGRRDEQFF	TGCAGTGCTAAGTTAAGCGGGAGACGGGATGAGCAGTTCTTC
TRBV20-1	14	TRBJ2-7	TRBD1	.	CSARGQGIGYEQYF	TGCAGTGCTAGAGGACAGGGGATCGGGTACGAGCAGTACTTC
TRBV20-1	13	TRBJ2-3	.	.	CSAREAGTDTQYF	TGCAGTGCTAGAGAGGCGGGCACAGATACGCAGTATTTT
TRBV19	15	TRBJ2-2	TRBD1	.	CASSRDRENTGELFF	TGTGCCAGTAGTCGGGACAGGGAAAATACCGGGGAGCTGTTTTTT
TRBV7-3	14	TRBJ2-1	.	.	CASSLIGGLDEQFF	TGTGCCAGCAGCTTGATCGGCGGTTTAGATGAGCAGTTCTTC
TRBV7-9	15	TRBJ2-1	TRBD2	.	CASSSTAAGADEQFF	TGTGCCAGCAGCTCTACTGCGGCGGGAGCGGATGAGCAGTTCTTC
TRBV6-1	16	TRBJ2-1	TRBD2	few	CASRGTSGDSYNEQFF	TGTGCCAGCAGGGGTACTAGCGGGGACTCCTACAATGAGCAGTTCTTC
TRBV20-1	16	TRBJ2-3	.	few	CSASGHRDRTTDTQYF	TGCAGCGCTTCCGGACACAGGGACCGAACCACAGATACGCAGTATTTT
TRBV7-2	13	TRBJ2-7	.	.	CASSPHRESEQYF	TGTGCCAGCAGCCCGCATCGGGAGTCCGAGCAGTACTTC
TRBV6-1	16	TRBJ2-3	.	.	CASKHGTNQQTDTQYF	TGTGCCAGCAAACACGGGACCAACCAACAAACAGATACGCAGTATTTT
TRBV5-1	18	TRBJ2-7	TRBD2	.	CASSSRPGLAGGGYEQYF	TGCGCCAGCAGTTCGAGGCCGGGACTAGCGGGAGGAGGCTACGAGCAGTACTTC
TRBV15	18	TRBJ2-6	TRBD2	few	CATSRDPTSGVGANVLTF	TGTGCCACCAGCAGAGATCCTACTAGCGGGGTTGGGGCCAACGTCCTGACTTTC
TRBV3-1	15	TRBJ1-5	.	.	CASSQGGQPNQPQHF	TGTGCCAGCAGCCAAGGAGGACAGCCCAATCAGCCCCAGCATTTT
TRBV2	10	TRBJ2-5	.	few	CASEQETQYF	TGTGCCAGCGAACAAGAGACCCAGTACTTC
TRBV9	15	TRBJ2-4	TRBD2	few	CASSAGTSGTHIQYF	TGTGCCAGCAGCGCCGGGACTAGCGGGACTCACATTCAGTACTTC
TRBV9	15	TRBJ2-7	.	few	CASSRSYSVTYEQYF	TGTGCCAGCAGCCGTTCCTATAGCGTAACCTACGAGCAGTACTTC
TRBV20-1	14	TRBJ1-5	TRBD1	.	CSARRAGGNQPQHF	TGCAGTGCTAGGAGGGCAGGGGGGAATCAGCCCCAGCATTTT
TRBV15	16	TRBJ2-7	TRBD1	.	CAANIPREQGKNEQYF	TGTGCCGCCAACATCCCGAGGGAACAGGGGAAAAACGAGCAGTACTTC
TRBV20-1	12	TRBJ2-7	.	few	CSALDWGDEQYF	TGCAGTGCATTGGACTGGGGGGACGAGCAGTACTTC
TRBV2	14	TRBJ2-1	.	.	CASPSLRLYNEQFF	TGTGCCAGCCCTTCTTTGCGTCTCTACAATGAGCAGTTCTTC
TRBV29-1	11	TRBJ1-2	.	.	CSVAMTVGYTF	TGCAGCGTAGCCATGACAGTTGGCTACACCTTC
TRBV28	13	TRBJ2-3	.	.	CASSYQAGDTQYF	TGTGCCAGCAGCTATCAGGCGGGGGATACGCAGTATTTT
TRBV7-6	14	TRBJ2-7	.	few	CASSLLAIPDEQYF	TGTGCCAGCAGCTTACTCGCCATACCGGACGAGCAGTACTTC